This entry lists 24 T cell receptor beta chains sequenced from one sample in a study of blood T cell repertoires in COVID-19. TCRdb keeps only in-frame clones here, not all; method: immunoSEQ multiplex PCR. The sample includes about 220,000 clones, roughly 89% of them seen just once. The source material was PBMCs or T cells enriched from blood (not recorded which). All receptors derive from a woman in her thirties or forties with acute COVID-19.

This clone was picked up a small number of times. The chain couples TRBV6-4 to TRBJ2-7; 9 bases align to TRBD1. The germline CDR1 and CDR2 sequences are MRHNA and SNTAGT. V lost 0 bases and J lost 2; bases outside the gene matches: 8. The CDR3 runs to 17 residues. CDR3 nucleotides: TGTGCCAGCAGTGACTCGAGCCTGGACAGGGGAGCCTACGAGCAGTACTTC. Translated: CASSDSSLDRGAYEQYF.

The chain links TRBV27 to TRBJ2-7, with no clear D. The CDR3 extends over 14 amino acids. V shed 2 bases and J shed 6 bases, with 14 bases lying between them. CDR1 is MNHEY, CDR2 SMNVEV, per germline (reference sequence). In DNA, the CDR3 is TGTGCCAGCAGTTTAAGTGCAGGTTTGGGCGAGCAGTACGTC. Encoded protein: CASSLSAGLGEQYV.

V gene TRBV19 combines with J gene TRBJ1-5, with 10 bases identical to TRBD1. CDR3 length equals 15 residues. With 5 bases clipped from V and 3 bases from J, the junction kept 4 bases outside the gene matches. Germline V CDR1 and CDR2: LNHDA, SQIVND (reference sequence). The CDR3 DNA follows: TGTGCCAGTAGTGAGGGACAGGGGTTCAATCAGCCCCAGCATTTT. It encodes CASSEGQGFNQPQHF.

Points on this clone: A junction boundary mismatches the germline segment, possibly from a read error. V usage is TRBV6-5 and J usage is TRBJ2-3; 10 positions agree with TRBD1. The CDR3 consists of 16 residues. Germline V lookup: CDR1 MNHEY, CDR2 SVGAGI. CDR3: CASRYSGQGVTDTQYF. In DNA form, the CDR3 reads TGTGCCAGCAGGTACTCCGGACAGGGGGTCACAGATACGCAGTATTTT.

Comment on this clone: The identical CDR3 is also encoded by other nucleotide sequences in the sample. The chain is built from TRBV6-5 and TRBJ1-2, with D unresolved. The germline gives CDR1 MNHEY, CDR2 SVGAGI. V was pared by 6 bases and J by 0 bases, with 8 bases between. The CDR3 consists of 13 residues. CDR3 region: CASSPSANYGYTF. The CDR3 DNA is TGTGCCAGCAGCCCGTCAGCTAACTATGGCTACACCTTC.

The rearrangement links TRBV13 to TRBJ1-2; TRBD1 agrees at 7 bases. Germline V gene sequence: CDR1 PRHDT, CDR2 FYEKMQ (reference sequence). The CDR3 has 14 amino acids. V trimming: 6 bases; J trimming: 8 bases; junction bases outside the gene matches: 12. The CDR3 loop is CASSTGRTGRGYTF. The CDR3 DNA reads TGTGCCAGCAGTACAGGGAGGACAGGTAGGGGCTACACCTTC. Full variable domain (missing parts from reference TRBV13 and TRBJ1-2): AAGVIQSPRHLIKEKRETATLKCYPIPRHDTVYWYQQGPGQDPQFLISFYEKMQSDKGSIPDRFSAQQFSDYHSELNMSSLELGDSALYFCASSTGRTGRGYTFGSGTRLTVV.

This rearrangement joins TRBV7-6 to TRBJ1-6; the match to TRBD1 covers 7 bases. V shed 5 bases, J shed 7 bases, and the junction held 8 bases outside the gene matches. The CDR3 contains 15 residues. CDR1 and CDR2 from the germline V gene are SGHVS and FNYEAQ. The CDR3 DNA reads TGTGCCAGCAGCCCGGTGACAGGGACAAATTCACCCCTCCACTTT. Encoded protein: CASSPVTGTNSPLHF.

A single count supports this clone. V is TRBV19 and J is TRBJ2-1, with D possibly matching TRBD1 (6 bases). The germline gives CDR1 LNHDA, CDR2 SQIVND (reference sequence). The CDR3 covers 13 residues. V lost 7 bases and J 7 bases, leaving 14 bases between the germline ends. The CDR3: CASTKDRLNEQFF. Written as DNA, the CDR3 is TGTGCCAGTACCAAGGACAGACTGAATGAGCAGTTCTTC.

The chain is built from TRBV11-3 and TRBJ2-7, with TRBD1 identical over 8 bases. This CDR3 comprises 17 residues. CDR1 is SGHNT and CDR2 is YENEEA in the germline V gene. V lost 0 bases, J lost 1 base, and 8 bases stayed unmatched. The DNA of the CDR3 is TGTGCCAGCAGCTTAGACAAAACAGGGGGTCCGTCCTACGAGCAGTACGTC. Amino acids: CASSLDKTGGPSYEQYV.

The V gene is TRBV7-9, the J gene TRBJ2-3; 8 bases line up with TRBD1. The germline V gene has CDR1 SEHNR and CDR2 FQNEAQ (reference sequence). The CDR3 consists of 13 residues. The J segment lost 6 bases and the V segment lost 4 bases, leaving 3 bases of the junction unmatched. CDR3 DNA: TGTGCCAGCAGCTCCAGGGGGCCCGATACGCAGTATTTT. This codes for CASSSRGPDTQYF.

This chain links TRBV6-5 with TRBJ1-1, with D possibly matching TRBD1 (6 bases). This CDR3 region has 14 residues. Germline assignment: CDR1 MNHEY and CDR2 SVGAGI. V was shortened by 2 bases and J by 5 bases, with 12 bases between the two germline ends. The DNA of the CDR3 is TGTGCCAGCAGTTACGAGTTACAGGGTACTGAAGCTTTCTTT. This translates into CASSYELQGTEAFF.

V is TRBV18 and J is TRBJ1-3, with D perhaps TRBD1 (5 bases). CDR1 is KGHSH, CDR2 LQKENI, per germline. The CDR3 spans 14 residues. Deletions cut 5 bases from V and 2 bases from J, with 10 bases between. The CDR3 here is CASSSRAPGNTIYF. CDR3 bases: TGTGCCAGCTCATCCAGGGCTCCTGGAAACACCATATATTTT.

The genes are TRBV7-8 and TRBJ1-4; weak D call: TRBD1 (6 bases). The CDR3 loop spans 15 amino acids. The germline CDR1 and CDR2 sequences are SGHVS and FQNEAQ. V was pared by 2 bases and J by 7 bases, with 14 bases between. The CDR3: CASSLSTRGGEKLFF. The CDR3 DNA follows: TGTGCCAGCAGCTTAAGCACCAGGGGTGGTGAAAAACTGTTTTTT.

The chain carries TRBV18 and TRBJ1-2; 8 nucleotides match TRBD1. Germline V gene sequence: CDR1 KGHSH, CDR2 LQKENI. After removal of 5 bases from V and 0 bases from J, the junction contained 17 bases not matched to a gene. This CDR3 is 19 amino acids long. The CDR3 sequence: CASSDINGQGRRANYGYTF. The CDR3 DNA sequence: TGTGCCAGCTCAGATATCAATGGACAGGGCAGGCGCGCTAACTATGGCTACACCTTC.

This CDR3 is CASSPAGNAEAFF. The CDR3 bases are TGTGCCAGTAGCCCCGCAGGGAATGCTGAAGCTTTCTTT. The chain has TRBV19 and TRBJ1-1, with D perhaps TRBD1 (5 bases). This CDR3 has 13 amino acids. Trimming pared 6 bases from V and 6 bases from J, leaving 14 bases between. CDR1 LNHDA and CDR2 SQIVND come from the germline V gene (reference sequence).

The chain combines TRBV5-1 with TRBJ2-1; no clear D. The germline V and J ends were trimmed by 0 bases and 6 bases, with 7 bases remaining between them. Germline CDR1 SGHRS, CDR2 YFSETQ. This CDR3 contains 13 residues. CDR3: CASSLDGGNEQFF. DNA for the CDR3: TGCGCCAGCAGCTTGGATGGCGGCAATGAGCAGTTCTTC.

DNA for the CDR3: TGTGCCAGCAGCCGGAAGACTAGCGGGGGGGCTGAGACCCAGTACTTC. Translation: CASSRKTSGGAETQYF. This chain joins TRBV5-4 and TRBJ2-5; TRBD2 matches 14 bases. The CDR3 loop spans 16 amino acids. Trimming at V came to 4 bases and at J to 5 bases, leaving 7 bases not matched to a gene. CDR1 SGHNT and CDR2 YYREEE come from the germline V gene (reference sequence).

CDR3 nucleotide sequence: TGCAGTGCTAGTGGCGTGGGAGGTCGGCAGTACGTC. Encoded protein: CSASGVGGRQYV. V gene TRBV20-1 combines with J gene TRBJ2-7; D might be TRBD2 (6 bases). The CDR3 runs to 12 residues. Trimming took 3 bases from V and 9 from J, leaving 15 bases between them. Looked up from germline, CDR1 is DFQATT and CDR2 is SNEGSKA (reference sequence).

The V call is TRBV19, the J call TRBJ1-2; 7 nucleotides match TRBD1. Trimming took 4 bases from V and 2 from J; bases not matched to a gene: 7. CDR1 LNHDA and CDR2 SQIVND come from the germline V gene (reference sequence). The CDR3 has 15 residues. The CDR3 sequence is CASSKPGQPNYGYTF. As DNA, the CDR3 is TGTGCCAGTAGTAAACCGGGACAGCCGAACTATGGCTACACCTTC.

This chain connects TRBV6-5 to TRBJ2-3, with 7 bases identical to TRBD1. The CDR3 loop spans 15 amino acids. Trimming cost V 6 bases and J 6 bases; bases outside gene matches: 12. In germline, CDR1 is MNHEY, CDR2 SVGAGI. In DNA form, the CDR3 reads TGTGCCAGCAGCGCGATAGGGGGCCGAGGGGATACGCAGTATTTT. Protein sequence: CASSAIGGRGDTQYF.

Concerning this clone itself: The identical CDR3 is also encoded by other nucleotide sequences in the sample. The chain uses TRBV30 and TRBJ1-1; TRBD1 matches 8 bases. The V and J ends lost 0 bases and 1 base, in that order; junction bases with no gene match: 1. Germline V gives CDR1 GTSNPN, CDR2 SVGIG (reference sequence). The CDR3 consists of 14 residues. The CDR3 DNA sequence: TGTGCCTGGAGTGTTGGGACAGGGAACACTGAAGCTTTCTTT. As protein: CAWSVGTGNTEAFF.

This chain joins TRBV7-2 and TRBJ1-3; D is ambiguous. The CDR3 loop spans 14 amino acids. V lost 0 bases, J lost 2 bases, and 5 bases lay in between. Germline V lookup: CDR1 SGHTA, CDR2 FQGNSA. CDR3 protein: CASSLADTGNTIYF. The CDR3 nucleotides read TGTGCCAGCAGCTTAGCAGACACTGGAAACACCATATATTTT. Together with reference TRBV7-2 and TRBJ1-3, the CDR3 gives the full variable domain: GAGVSQSPSNKVTEKGKDVELRCDPISGHTALYWYRQSLGQGLEFLIYFQGNSAPDKSGLPSDRFSAERTGGSVSTLTIQRTQQEDSAVYLCASSLADTGNTIYFGEGSWLTVV.

The chain joins TRBV30 to TRBJ1-4; D is possibly TRBD1 (6 bases). The CDR3 covers 14 residues. Germline values: CDR1 GTSNPN, CDR2 SVGIG (reference sequence). Trimming pared 7 bases from V and 8 bases from J, leaving 20 bases between. CDR3 protein: CASGHPTTREKLFF. The CDR3 DNA is TGTGCCTCGGGACATCCGACCACCCGGGAAAAACTGTTTTTT.

The V gene is TRBV6-5, the J gene TRBJ2-7; 8 bases line up with TRBD1. V trimming: 5 bases; J trimming: 6 bases; junction bases outside the gene matches: 6. CDR3 size: 13 residues. Germline V gives CDR1 MNHEY, CDR2 SVGAGI. The CDR3 bases are TGTGCCAGCAGTCCTGGACAGGGAAGCGAGCAGTACGTC. It specifies CASSPGQGSEQYV.